These 29 T cell receptor beta chains were all obtained from the same sample, sequenced in a study of cytomegalovirus exposure and HLA in healthy donors. Primers included in the PCR were 60 Vbeta and 13 Jbeta primers. The data were produced by immunoSEQ multiplex PCR, yet TCRdb's version contains in-frame clones alone and is incomplete. Altogether approximately 100,000 clones are present, 85% being singletons, with the ten largest covering 7.4%. Sequencing used PBMCs. The receptor set was obtained from a man aged 35 to 55 in good health and CMV-seropositive.

The chain combines TRBV6-5 with TRBJ2-5; TRBD1 agrees at 7 bases. The J call is in doubt because the DNA end fits TRBJ2-7 better. In germline, CDR1 is MNHEY, CDR2 SVGAGI. CDR3 length: 13 residues. The CDR3 sequence is CASSRQGPYEQYF. CDR3 sequence (DNA): TGTGCCAGCAGTAGACAGGGCCCCTACGAGCAGTACTTC.

This clone was detected once. The V and J genes are TRBV28 and TRBJ1-2, with D possibly matching TRBD1 (6 bases). Between the trimmed V and J ends, which lost 5 bases and 1 base, there was a span of 17 bases. This CDR3 contains 16 residues. Germline V gene sequence: CDR1 MDHEN, CDR2 SYDVKM. The CDR3 sequence is CASSTRTGSVNYGYTF. Here the CDR3 DNA reads TGTGCCAGCAGTACCCGCACAGGGAGTGTTAACTATGGCTACACCTTC.

V is TRBV28 and J is TRBJ2-6, with D unresolved. Trimming shortened V by 6 bases and J by 0 bases, and 12 bases separated the two germline ends. The CDR3 loop spans 16 amino acids. Germline CDR1 reads MDHEN; CDR2 reads SYDVKM. The CDR3 protein is CASRGRIRSGANVLTF. The CDR3 DNA is TGTGCCAGCAGGGGCAGGATTCGCTCTGGGGCCAACGTCCTGACTTTC.

This clone was seen more than once but under ten times. This sequence joins TRBV5-1 and TRBJ1-1; 9 bases are a match to TRBD1. After removal of 4 bases from V and 3 bases from J, the junction contained 10 bases not matched to a gene. The CDR3 is made up of 16 amino acids. Germline values: CDR1 SGHRS, CDR2 YFSETQ. CDR3 loop: CASSPVQGAFDTEAFF. In nucleotides, the CDR3 is TGCGCCAGCAGCCCAGTACAGGGGGCCTTTGACACTGAAGCTTTCTTT.

The V gene is TRBV30, the J gene TRBJ2-1, with D possibly TRBD1 on 6 matching bases. Trimming took off 2 bases at V and 2 bases at J, with 7 bases between the two ends. CDR1 is GTSNPN and CDR2 is SVGIG in the germline V gene (reference sequence). This CDR3 has 13 amino acids. The CDR3 DNA sequence: TGTGCCTGGAGTAGGACAGCCTACAATGAGCAGTTCTTC. This gives the protein CAWSRTAYNEQFF.

The chain employs TRBV9 and TRBJ1-1, with D possibly TRBD1 on 5 matching bases. Trimming took 4 bases from V and 5 from J, leaving 18 bases between them. Germline CDR1 SGDLS, CDR2 YYNGEE. The CDR3 spans 15 residues. CDR3 in amino acids: CASSLLAGRETEAFF. The CDR3 DNA follows: TGTGCCAGCAGCCTCCTAGCGGGCAGGGAGACTGAAGCTTTCTTT.

CDR3 sequence: CASGTAVAGLTDTQYF. The CDR3, as DNA: TGTGCCAGCGGGACAGCTGTAGCGGGACTCACAGATACGCAGTATTTT. The V call is TRBV19, the J call TRBJ2-3; D perhaps matches TRBD2 (8 bases). This CDR3 has 16 amino acids. Deletions cut 9 bases from V and 2 bases from J, with 21 bases between. Germline V CDR1 and CDR2: LNHDA, SQIVND (reference sequence).

The V gene is TRBV2, the J gene TRBJ1-5, with TRBD1 as a possible D gene (6 bases). The V end lost 3 bases, the J end lost 7 bases, and 10 bases lay between the germline ends. This CDR3 has 13 residues. Germline V gene data show CDR1 as SNHLY and CDR2 as FYNNEI. The CDR3 loop reads CASSDRGRQPQHF. CDR3 coding DNA: TGTGCCAGCAGTGACAGGGGAAGACAGCCCCAGCATTTT.

This clone turned up a few times. The junction and the germline gene differ at one end; a read error may be behind it. V usage is TRBV7-9 and J usage is TRBJ2-5; a possible D gene is TRBD1 (6 bases). The CDR3 loop spans 16 amino acids. Germline CDR1 and CDR2: SEHNR and FQNEAQ (reference sequence). The CDR3 DNA reads TGTTCCAGCAGCTCTAGGATCGGACAGTCAAAAGAGACCCAGTACTTC. The encoded protein is CSSSSRIGQSKETQYF.

Turning to this clone: At one end, the junction sequence differs from germline, possibly due to a read error. The rearrangement joins TRBV18 to TRBJ2-1; tentatively, D is TRBD1 (6 bases). The CDR3 sequence is 13 residues long. Germline V CDR1 and CDR2: KGHSH, LQKENI. The CDR3, as DNA: TGTGCCAGCTCACCACCGGGGGCGGACACAGTCCTCTTC. Translation gives CASSPPGADTVLF.

V and J are TRBV9 and TRBJ2-3; 10 nucleotides align to TRBD2. CDR3 size: 14 residues. Germline-derived CDR1 and CDR2 are SGDLS and YYNGEE. The V gene end was trimmed by 0 bases and the J gene end by 6 bases; junction bases not matched to a gene: 1. CDR3 bases: TGTGCCAGCAGCGTAGAACTAGCGGGGGATACGCAGTATTTT. Translated, it gives CASSVELAGDTQYF.

The CDR3 DNA reads as TGTGCCAGCAGTGAAGGGGGACTAGCGCTGAGTGAGCAGTTCTTC. Translation: CASSEGGLALSEQFF. This sequence joins TRBV2 and TRBJ2-1; 10 bases align to TRBD2. Unmatched junction bases numbered 6, after V lost 1 base and J lost 9 bases. The CDR3 covers 15 residues. Germline CDR1 reads SNHLY; CDR2 reads FYNNEI.

The chain combines TRBV5-1 with TRBJ1-2; 8 bases agree with TRBD1. V was pared by 1 base and J by 5 bases, with 7 bases of the junction left unmatched. Germline V gives CDR1 SGHRS, CDR2 YFSETQ. This CDR3 region has 15 residues. CDR3 in DNA: TGCGCCAGCAGCTTGCTTCAGGGGGCTGGGTATGGCTACACCTTC. Protein: CASSLLQGAGYGYTF.

The rearrangement links TRBV12-5 to TRBJ1-2; maybe TRBD1 (5 bases). The CDR3 runs 16 residues. V dropped 0 bases and J dropped 2 bases, with 13 bases sitting between them. CDR1 LGHNT and CDR2 FRNRAP come from the germline V gene. The CDR3 loop reads CASGLVQSDTNYGYTF. The DNA for the CDR3 is TGTGCTAGTGGTTTGGTACAGTCGGACACCAACTATGGCTACACCTTC.

A remark on this clone: The junction and the germline gene differ at one end; a read error may be behind it. This chain uses TRBV7-9 with TRBJ2-7, with 10 positions matching TRBD2. The CDR3 contains 15 residues. The germline CDR1 and CDR2 sequences are SEHNR and FQNEAQ (reference sequence). CDR3 nucleotides: TGTTCCAGCAGCTTTCCAGCGGGAGGGTCCTACGAGCAGTACTTC. Protein: CSSSFPAGGSYEQYF.

This clone was recorded a few times. The chain employs TRBV2 and TRBJ1-2, with TRBD1 identical over 8 bases. The V gene's germline CDR1 is SNHLY and CDR2 FYNNEI. This CDR3 region has 16 residues. V lost 1 base, J lost 4 bases, and 8 bases stayed unmatched. The CDR3 sequence is CASSEEGWTGFYGYTF. In nucleotides, the CDR3 is TGTGCCAGCAGTGAAGAGGGATGGACAGGGTTCTATGGCTACACCTTC.

The gene calls are TRBV6-1 and TRBJ2-7; a weak D match, TRBD1 (6 bases). Per the germline V gene, CDR1 is MNHNS and CDR2 is SASEGT. The CDR3 runs to 15 residues. With 2 bases removed from V and 0 bases from J, the gap between germline ends came to 11 bases. The CDR3 loop reads CASSELRTASYEQYF. CDR3 coding DNA: TGTGCCAGCAGTGAATTAAGGACAGCCTCCTACGAGCAGTACTTC.

Remarks on this clone: The sample carries other DNA sequences with the same CDR3. This chain connects TRBV12-5 to TRBJ2-3; tentative D call: TRBD2 (6 bases). In germline, CDR1 is LGHNT, CDR2 FRNRAP. There are 17 residues in the CDR3. Trimming took off 3 bases at V and 1 base at J, with 17 bases between the two ends. This chain's CDR3 is CASGLSRTGEGTDTQYF. The CDR3 DNA sequence: TGTGCTAGTGGTTTATCACGGACGGGAGAGGGCACAGATACGCAGTATTTT.

The CDR3 nucleotides are TGTGCCAGCAGCTTAACCCCGGGACTAGCGGGCCTGGGAGATACGCAGTATTTT. It translates to CASSLTPGLAGLGDTQYF. The chain carries TRBV7-3 and TRBJ2-3; 12 bases map to TRBD2. The CDR3 loop spans 18 amino acids. Germline CDR1 and CDR2: SGHTA and FQGTGA. V lost 0 bases, J lost 5 bases, and 9 bases stayed unmatched. Together with reference TRBV7-3 and TRBJ2-3, the CDR3 gives the full variable domain: GAGVSQTPSNKVTEKGKYVELRCDPISGHTALYWYRQSLGQGPEFLIYFQGTGAADDSGLPNDRFFAVRPEGSVSTLKIQRTERGDSAVYLCASSLTPGLAGLGDTQYFGPGTRLTVL.

This clone has a single count. The chain carries TRBV27 and TRBJ1-6; 10 nucleotides match TRBD1. The CDR3 consists of 16 residues. V lost 6 bases and J lost 6; bases outside the gene matches: 8. CDR1 and CDR2 from the germline V gene are MNHEY and SMNVEV (reference sequence). This chain's CDR3 is CASRQRGQGSNSPLHF. The CDR3 DNA reads TGTGCCAGCAGGCAGAGGGGACAGGGGAGTAATTCACCCCTCCACTTT.

The CDR3 coding sequence is TGTGCCAGCAGCTTACAGGGGAAAATCACAGATACGCAGTATTTT. Its translation is CASSLQGKITDTQYF. The chain links TRBV13 to TRBJ2-3, with a tentative D call TRBD1 (6 bases). Trimming removed 2 bases from V and 2 bases from J, with 11 bases in between. This CDR3 contains 15 residues. In germline, CDR1 is PRHDT, CDR2 FYEKMQ (reference sequence).

CDR3 in amino acids: CASSQDKTGNSYNSPLHF. The CDR3 DNA follows: TGTGCCAGCAGCCAAGACAAGACAGGGAACTCCTATAATTCACCCCTCCACTTT. This chain links TRBV14 with TRBJ1-6, with 7 bases identical to TRBD1. CDR1 is SGHDN, CDR2 FVKESK, per germline. The ends lost 0 bases at V and 0 bases at J; junction bases unmatched: 5. CDR3 length: 18 residues.

J is TRBJ1-5 and V is TRBV18; D gene unclear. Trimming cost V 2 bases and J 3 bases, with 11 bases left between them. Germline CDR1 KGHSH, CDR2 LQKENI. The CDR3 is 15 residues long. This chain's CDR3 is CASSPSSGNNQPQHF. The CDR3 DNA reads as TGTGCCAGCTCACCATCGTCGGGGAACAATCAGCCCCAGCATTTT. Supplemented by reference TRBV18 and TRBJ1-5, the full variable domain reads NAGVMQNPRHLVRRRGQEARLRCSPMKGHSHVYWYRQLPEEGLKFMVYLQKENIIDESGMPKERFSAEFPKEGPSILRIQQVVRGDSAAYFCASSPSSGNNQPQHFGDGTRLSIL.

The V call is TRBV30, the J call TRBJ1-5; D perhaps matches TRBD1 (6 bases). Germline assignment: CDR1 GTSNPN and CDR2 SVGIG (reference sequence). The CDR3 covers 15 residues. The V end lost 2 bases, the J end lost 7 bases, and 18 bases lay between the germline ends. The CDR3 bases are TGTGCCTGGAGTATACCACAGGGCGGCCAGCAGCCCCAGCATTTT. As protein: CAWSIPQGGQQPQHF.

J is TRBJ2-5 and V is TRBV5-1; 11 bases are shared with TRBD2. J lost 3 bases, V lost 3 bases, and 4 bases had no gene match. This CDR3 comprises 15 residues. Germline CDR1 is SGHRS and CDR2 is YFSETQ. In DNA form, the CDR3 reads TGCGCCAGCAGCTCTAGCGGGGGGCAGGAAGAGACCCAGTACTTC. Encoded protein: CASSSSGGQEETQYF.

The V gene is TRBV2, the J gene TRBJ2-1, with D perhaps TRBD2 (5 bases). V dropped 10 bases and J dropped 6 bases, with 19 bases sitting between them. The CDR3 length is 14 residues. CDR1 is SNHLY, CDR2 FYNNEI, per germline. The CDR3 reads CATRAGWSGNEQFF. CDR3 DNA: TGTGCCACCCGGGCGGGTTGGTCGGGCAATGAGCAGTTCTTC.

The chain is built from TRBV14 and TRBJ1-1, with TRBD1 matching 7 bases. Germline assignment: CDR1 SGHDN and CDR2 FVKESK. The V segment lost 4 bases and the J segment 2 bases; nucleotides outside the gene matches: 7. The CDR3 length is 15 residues. CDR3 region: CASSRGTGANTEAFF. In DNA, the CDR3 is TGTGCCAGCAGCCGTGGAACAGGGGCAAACACTGAAGCTTTCTTT. The full variable domain, with the rest looked up from reference TRBV14 and TRBJ1-1, is EAGVTQFPSHSVIEKGQTVTLRCDPISGHDNLYWYRRVMGKEIKFLLHFVKESKQDESGMPNNRFLAERTGGTYSTLKVQPAELEDSGVYFCASSRGTGANTEAFFGQGTRLTVV.

This chain uses TRBV6-1 with TRBJ1-6; TRBD1 is a possible D gene (6 bases). Germline values: CDR1 MNHNS, CDR2 SASEGT. The CDR3 has 15 amino acids. Trimming took 6 bases from V and 0 from J, leaving 9 bases between them. CDR3 nucleotides: TGTGCCAGCAGGACAGGAAGCTCCTATAATTCACCCCTCCACTTT. Translating it yields CASRTGSSYNSPLHF.

This clone was picked up one time. The rearrangement joins TRBV6-5 to TRBJ2-3; 11 nucleotides line up with TRBD2. V lost 3 bases and J lost 4; bases outside the gene matches: 3. CDR1 MNHEY and CDR2 SVGAGI come from the germline V gene. This CDR3 comprises 15 residues. This CDR3 is CASSYGTSGPDTQYF. CDR3 DNA sequence: TGTGCCAGCAGTTATGGGACTAGCGGCCCAGATACGCAGTATTTT.